This T cell receptor (beta chain) stems from a study of T cells in Graves' hyperthyroidism and ophthalmopathy (dated by TCRdb to 2018 to 2020). Describing the broader study: Peripheral blood was sampled at the time of initial diagnosis, prior to any treatment. To identify TCR V-J signatures that set the groups apart, the researchers used a discovery cohort of approximately 98 patients, made up of 40 to 45 with Graves' ophthalmopathy and 55 to 65 with stable Graves' hyperthyroidism. Whether ophthalmopathy could be predicted prospectively was tested in an independent validation cohort made up of roughly 19 hyperthyroidism patients plus 17 patients who later progressed to ophthalmopathy. The 75 to 100 discovery patients were randomly split 7:3 into training and test sets. In about six Graves' hyperthyroidism patients, the study also compared T-cell repertoires from thyroid tissue with T-cell repertoires from blood. After blood sampling, hyperthyroidism patients were treated with methimazole at a starting dose of 30 mg daily, and ophthalmopathy patients were treated with high-dose intravenous methylprednisolone. TCR Vbeta CDR3 sequencing of 140 or so peripheral blood samples (fewer than 45 ophthalmopathy, roughly 72 hyperthyroidism and approximately 17 progressor patients) is reported in the paper.

Results and caveats for the whole study, not just this receptor: Blood samples also contained most of the expanded thyroid clonotypes (frequency above 0.001), which suggests that blood repertoires may reflect thyroid immune responses. A 13 V-J signature model separated ophthalmopathy from stable hyperthyroidism, with 87.88% sensitivity and 81.08% specificity in cross-validation and 80%/75% in testing. In validation, progression to ophthalmopathy was predicted by the model with approximately 67% sensitivity and roughly 76% specificity, a median of 6.5 months before onset. Sample size was not statistically predetermined, and blinding of investigators to group allocation was not performed.

From the cysteine through the phenylalanine, the CDR3 covers 14 amino acids. Of all the DNA, just the CDR3 is kept, 42 bases in frame from base 1. From the germline V gene, CDR1 is MDHEN and CDR2 is SYDVKM. V loses 6 bases of germline sequence and J loses 2 bases, and the interval between the two ends is 14 bases. Graves' hyperthyroidism was defined as stable when no progression to ophthalmopathy occurred over 18 months of follow-up. Hyperthyroidism patients were newly diagnosed, with disease duration under 2 months, and aged 18 to 65 years. Any patient with an uncontrolled infection, another autoimmune disease, pregnancy or lactation was excluded. Clinical symptoms, serum thyroxine and TRAb, thyroid ultrasound, and orbital computed tomography formed the basis for the diagnoses. PBMCs were separated from roughly 10 ml of fresh peripheral blood using Ficoll-Paque density gradient centrifugation. Trizol reagent was used to extract total RNA, and RNA quality was then checked on an Agilent 2100 Bioanalyzer.

The sample holds many counts of this clonotype. This clone's antigen is unknown. Per-base qualities were not stored, and no clone one base away is much larger. Amplification of TCR beta CDR3 regions was carried out from RNA transcripts. For the first round of RT-PCR on the TCR CDR3, the HTBI primer set was used together with the Qiagen OneStep RT-PCR kit. Libraries were constructed in a second round of multiplex PCR, after which size selection and purification were carried out. The libraries were sequenced on an Illumina HiSeq2000 using paired-end 100 bp reads. The authors' pipeline ran thus. Raw data were processed with SOAPnuke, discarding reads with adapters, uncalled bases, mean Phred below 15, or no exact constant-primer or identifier match. High-quality paired reads were merged using COPE v1.2.5, and each unique nucleotide sequence was defined as a clonotype. MiTCR v1.1 was used to align clonotypes to the IMGT TRBV, TRBD and TRBJ reference segments. The analysis included only V-J combinations with a frequency above 0.0001, which together covered more than 98% of the repertoires. The TCS score was defined as the ratio of F50 (clonal expansion) to E x V (chaos), calculated using BLOSUM62-based TCRdist between CDR3 peptides within each V-J. Welch's t-statistics and random forest reduced fewer than 550 V-J features to 10 to 15, which were used in a naive Bayes classifier (R e1071). TCRdb trimmed public reads at Q25 via fastp, called clones via MiXCR and kept in-frame beta chains. Rows with one shared CDR3 protein collapse into an entry with the most common genes and DNA. Here the V and J calls rest on TCRdb's processing, not on the authors' analysis. This sample is represented by 600,000 to 900,000 distinct CDR3 sequences; about 16% of them were singletons. Of the sample, under 10% is held by the ten largest clones.

Sequences were obtained from blood. The receptor was isolated from a man younger than 35 with Graves' hyperthyroidism. The chain links TRBV28 with TRBJ2-7, and TRBD1 may be the D gene, going by 6 matching bases. The DNA sequence reads TGTGCCAGCAGGCATCAGGGGTTCACCTACGAGCAGTACTTC. It translates to CASRHQGFTYEQYF.